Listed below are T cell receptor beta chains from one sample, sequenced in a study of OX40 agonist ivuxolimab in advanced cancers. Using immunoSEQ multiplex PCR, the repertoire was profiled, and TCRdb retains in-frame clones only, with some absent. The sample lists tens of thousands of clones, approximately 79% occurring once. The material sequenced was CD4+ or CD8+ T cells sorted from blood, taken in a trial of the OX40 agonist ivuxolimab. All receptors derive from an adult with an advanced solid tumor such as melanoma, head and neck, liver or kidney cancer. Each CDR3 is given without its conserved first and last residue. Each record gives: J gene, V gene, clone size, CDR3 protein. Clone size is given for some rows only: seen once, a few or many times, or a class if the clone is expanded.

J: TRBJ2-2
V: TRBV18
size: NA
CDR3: ASSPLQLRRNTGELF

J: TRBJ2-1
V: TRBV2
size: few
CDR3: ASSEVSASEGPNNEQF

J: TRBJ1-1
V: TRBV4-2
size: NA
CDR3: ASSVDSSSTEAF

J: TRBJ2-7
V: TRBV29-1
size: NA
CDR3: SVVILSRGRSSYEQY

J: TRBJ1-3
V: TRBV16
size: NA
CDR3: ASSQLSTGNTIY

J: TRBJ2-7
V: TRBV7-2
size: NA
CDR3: ASSLAGTPFEQY

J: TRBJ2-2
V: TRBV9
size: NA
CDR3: ASSARDSLTGELF

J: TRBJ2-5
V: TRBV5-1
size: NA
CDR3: ASSLAGTSSRGETQY

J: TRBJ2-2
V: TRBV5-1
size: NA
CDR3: ASNQDGYTGELF

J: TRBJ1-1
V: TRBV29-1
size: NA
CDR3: SIRGMTEAF

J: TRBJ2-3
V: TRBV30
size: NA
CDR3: ACRRGSTDTQY

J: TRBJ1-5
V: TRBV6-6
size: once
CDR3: ASSYPDLQGNQPQH

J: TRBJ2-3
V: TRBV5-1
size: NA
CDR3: ASSLATDLSTDTQY

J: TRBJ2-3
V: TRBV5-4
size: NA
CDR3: ASSKKQGTTDTQY

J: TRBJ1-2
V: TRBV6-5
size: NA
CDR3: ASRNPTGYVDGYT

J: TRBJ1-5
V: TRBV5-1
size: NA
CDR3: ASSLLGSKEQPQH

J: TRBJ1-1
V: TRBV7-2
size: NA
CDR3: ASSPPRALDTEAF

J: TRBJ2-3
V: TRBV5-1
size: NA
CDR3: ASSHAASDTQY

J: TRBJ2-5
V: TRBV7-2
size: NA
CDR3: ASSLVPGHQGQTQY

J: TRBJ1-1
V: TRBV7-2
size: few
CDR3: ASSLGGGYTEAF

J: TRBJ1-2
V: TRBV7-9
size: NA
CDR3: ASSLQGVDYGYT

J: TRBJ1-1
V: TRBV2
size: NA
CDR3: ASSVEGRGTEAF

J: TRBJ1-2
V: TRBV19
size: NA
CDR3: ASSGGQINYGYT

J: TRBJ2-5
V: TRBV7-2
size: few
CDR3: ASSLGASLQETQY

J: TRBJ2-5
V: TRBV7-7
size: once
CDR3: ASSLRGYQETQY

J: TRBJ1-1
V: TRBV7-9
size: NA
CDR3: ASSPLGGKHTEAF

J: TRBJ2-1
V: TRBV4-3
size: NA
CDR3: ASSRSPGLAIHNEQF

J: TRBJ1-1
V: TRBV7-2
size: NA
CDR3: ASSLARNTEAF

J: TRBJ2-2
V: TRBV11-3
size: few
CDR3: ASSPMGTGELF

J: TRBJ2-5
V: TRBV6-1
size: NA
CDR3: ASSPPRSQETQY

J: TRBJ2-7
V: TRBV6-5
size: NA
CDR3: ASSSNREPWEVQY

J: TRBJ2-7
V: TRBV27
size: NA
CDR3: ASSPTTDYYEQY

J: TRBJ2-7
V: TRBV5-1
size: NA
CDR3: ASSFGLNYEQY

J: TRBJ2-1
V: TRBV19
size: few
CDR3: ASSIDLAGGLYNEQF

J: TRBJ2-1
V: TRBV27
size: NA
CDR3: ASSYGAYNEQF

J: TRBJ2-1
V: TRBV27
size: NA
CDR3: ASRDDKYNEQF

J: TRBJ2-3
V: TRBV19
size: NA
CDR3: ATGSLGAEY

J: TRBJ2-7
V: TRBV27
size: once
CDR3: ASSQGHGRTSYEQY

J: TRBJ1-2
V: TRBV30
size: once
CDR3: AWSDSSRAAFGYT

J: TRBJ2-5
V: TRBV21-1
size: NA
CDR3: ATKPFSGRIPTQY

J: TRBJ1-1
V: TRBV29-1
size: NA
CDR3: SVKTGTTEAF